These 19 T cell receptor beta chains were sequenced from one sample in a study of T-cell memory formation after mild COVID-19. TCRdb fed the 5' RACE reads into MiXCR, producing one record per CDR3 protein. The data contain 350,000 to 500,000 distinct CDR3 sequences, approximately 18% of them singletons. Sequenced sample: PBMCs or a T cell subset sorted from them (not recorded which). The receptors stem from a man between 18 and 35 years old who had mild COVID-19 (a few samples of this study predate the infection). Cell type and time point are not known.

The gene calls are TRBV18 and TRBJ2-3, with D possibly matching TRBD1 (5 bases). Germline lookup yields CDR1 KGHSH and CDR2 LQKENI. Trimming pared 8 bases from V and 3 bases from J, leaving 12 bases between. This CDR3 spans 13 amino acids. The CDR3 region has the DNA TGTGCCAGCGCCACAGGACGAACAGATACGCAGTATTTT. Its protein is CASATGRTDTQYF.

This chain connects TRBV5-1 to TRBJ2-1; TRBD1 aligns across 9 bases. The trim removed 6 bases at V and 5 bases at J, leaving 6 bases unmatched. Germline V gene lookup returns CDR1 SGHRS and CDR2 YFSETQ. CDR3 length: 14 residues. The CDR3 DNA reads TGCGCCAGCATGGGGACAGGGAACGACAATGAGCAGTTCTTC. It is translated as CASMGTGNDNEQFF.

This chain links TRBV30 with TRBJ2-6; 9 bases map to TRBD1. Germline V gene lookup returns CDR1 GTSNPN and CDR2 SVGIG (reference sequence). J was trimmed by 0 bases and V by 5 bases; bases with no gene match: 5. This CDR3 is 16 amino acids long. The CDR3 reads CAWAGQGTSGANVLTF. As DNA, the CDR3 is TGTGCCTGGGCGGGACAGGGAACCTCTGGGGCCAACGTCCTGACTTTC.

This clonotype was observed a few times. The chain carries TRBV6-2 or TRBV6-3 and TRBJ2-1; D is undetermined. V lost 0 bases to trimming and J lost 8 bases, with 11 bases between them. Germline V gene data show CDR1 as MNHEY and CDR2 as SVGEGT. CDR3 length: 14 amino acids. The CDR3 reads CASSYSVKGHEQFF. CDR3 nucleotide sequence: TGTGCCAGCAGTTACTCTGTAAAGGGTCATGAGCAGTTCTTC.

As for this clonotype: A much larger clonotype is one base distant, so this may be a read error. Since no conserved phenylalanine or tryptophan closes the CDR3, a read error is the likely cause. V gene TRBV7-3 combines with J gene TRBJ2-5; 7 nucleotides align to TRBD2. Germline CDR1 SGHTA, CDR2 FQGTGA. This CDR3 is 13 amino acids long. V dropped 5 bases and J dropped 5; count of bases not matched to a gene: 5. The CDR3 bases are TGTGCCAGCAGCCGACTAGCACGGGAGACCCAGTACTTA. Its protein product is CASSRLARETQYL.

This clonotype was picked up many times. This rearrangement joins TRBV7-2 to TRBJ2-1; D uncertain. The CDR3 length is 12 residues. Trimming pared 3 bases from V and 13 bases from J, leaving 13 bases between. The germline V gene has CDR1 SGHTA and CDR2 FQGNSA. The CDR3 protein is CASSFEAVGQFF. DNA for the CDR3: TGTGCCAGCAGCTTTGAGGCCGTGGGCCAGTTCTTC.

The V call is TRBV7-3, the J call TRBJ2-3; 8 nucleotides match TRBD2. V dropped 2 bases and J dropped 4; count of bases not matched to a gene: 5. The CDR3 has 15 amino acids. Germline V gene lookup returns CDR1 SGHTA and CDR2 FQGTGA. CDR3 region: CASSLGGGPSDTQYF. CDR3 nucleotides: TGTGCCAGCAGCTTAGGCGGGGGGCCCTCAGATACGCAGTATTTT.

CDR3 loop: CATSDFGELFF. For the CDR3, the DNA is TGTGCCACCAGTGATTTTGGGGAGCTGTTTTTT. The chain joins TRBV24-1 to TRBJ2-2; D unresolved. V lost 1 base and J lost 8, with 1 base in between. The CDR3 has 11 amino acids. Germline V gene data show CDR1 as KGHDR and CDR2 as SFDVKD.

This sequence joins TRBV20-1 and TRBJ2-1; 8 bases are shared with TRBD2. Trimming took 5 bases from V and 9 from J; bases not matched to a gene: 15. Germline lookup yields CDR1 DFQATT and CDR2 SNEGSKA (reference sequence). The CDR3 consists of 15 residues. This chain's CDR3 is CSAATGTSNLGEQFF. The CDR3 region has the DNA TGCAGTGCTGCGACCGGGACTAGTAATCTCGGTGAGCAGTTCTTC.

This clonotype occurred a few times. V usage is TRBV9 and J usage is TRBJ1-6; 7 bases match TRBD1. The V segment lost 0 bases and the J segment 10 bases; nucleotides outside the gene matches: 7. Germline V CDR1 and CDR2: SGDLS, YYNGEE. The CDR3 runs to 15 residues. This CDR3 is CASSVGGQTLSPLHF. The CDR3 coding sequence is TGTGCCAGCAGCGTAGGGGGACAGACACTGTCACCCCTCCACTTT.

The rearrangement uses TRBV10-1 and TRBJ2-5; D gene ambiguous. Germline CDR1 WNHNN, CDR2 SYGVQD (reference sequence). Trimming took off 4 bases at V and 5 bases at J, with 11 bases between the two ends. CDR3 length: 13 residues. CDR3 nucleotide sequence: TGCGCCAGCAGTGCCCGGTTGGAGGAGACCCAGTACTTC. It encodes CASSARLEETQYF.

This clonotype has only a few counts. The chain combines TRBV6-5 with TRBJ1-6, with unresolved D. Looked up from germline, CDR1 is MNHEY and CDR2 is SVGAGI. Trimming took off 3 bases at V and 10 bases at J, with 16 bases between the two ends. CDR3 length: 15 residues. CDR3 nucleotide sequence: TGTGCCAGCAGTTATACTCGCCGTCCGGGATCACCCCTCCACTTT. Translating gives CASSYTRRPGSPLHF.

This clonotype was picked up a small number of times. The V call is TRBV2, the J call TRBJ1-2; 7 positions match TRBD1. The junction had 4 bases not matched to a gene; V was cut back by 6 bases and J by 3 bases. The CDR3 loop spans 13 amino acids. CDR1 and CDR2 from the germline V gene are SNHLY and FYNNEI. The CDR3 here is CASRDRDHYGYTF. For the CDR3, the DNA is TGTGCCAGCAGAGACAGGGATCACTATGGCTACACCTTC.

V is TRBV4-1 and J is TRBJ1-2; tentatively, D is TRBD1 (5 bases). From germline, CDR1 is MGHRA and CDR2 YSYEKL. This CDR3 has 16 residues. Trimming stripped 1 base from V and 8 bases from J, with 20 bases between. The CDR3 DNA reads TGCGCCAGCAGCCAAGTCCAACCGGGCCCCAGGGAGGGCTACACCTTC. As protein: CASSQVQPGPREGYTF.

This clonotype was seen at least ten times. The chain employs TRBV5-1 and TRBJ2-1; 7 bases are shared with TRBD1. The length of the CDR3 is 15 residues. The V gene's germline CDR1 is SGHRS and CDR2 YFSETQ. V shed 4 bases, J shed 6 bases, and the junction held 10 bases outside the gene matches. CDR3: CASSHPTGRINEQFF. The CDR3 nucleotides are TGCGCCAGCAGCCACCCGACAGGGCGGATCAATGAGCAGTTCTTC.

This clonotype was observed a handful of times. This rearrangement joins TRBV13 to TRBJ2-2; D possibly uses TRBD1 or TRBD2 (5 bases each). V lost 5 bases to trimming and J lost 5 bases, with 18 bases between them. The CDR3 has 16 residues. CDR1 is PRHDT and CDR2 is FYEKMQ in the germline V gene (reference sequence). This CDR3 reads CASSTRGQIRTGELFF. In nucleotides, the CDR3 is TGTGCCAGCAGCACCCGGGGCCAGATTAGGACCGGGGAGCTGTTTTTT.

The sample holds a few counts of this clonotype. The CDR3 spells CASSQLQGAEQYV. The DNA for the CDR3 is TGCGCCAGCAGCCAACTACAGGGGGCCGAGCAGTACGTC. This rearrangement joins TRBV4-1 to TRBJ2-7; 9 nucleotides line up with TRBD1. Germline trimming cut 2 bases from V and 6 bases from J; bases unmatched to any gene: 2. The germline gives CDR1 MGHRA, CDR2 YSYEKL. This CDR3 region has 13 residues.

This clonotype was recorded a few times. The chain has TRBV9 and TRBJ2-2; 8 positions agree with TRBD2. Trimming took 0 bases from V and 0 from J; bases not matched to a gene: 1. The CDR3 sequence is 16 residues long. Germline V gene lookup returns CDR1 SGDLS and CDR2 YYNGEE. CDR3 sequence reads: CASSVGGLANTGELFF. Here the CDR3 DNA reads TGTGCCAGCAGCGTAGGGGGACTAGCGAACACCGGGGAGCTGTTTTTT.

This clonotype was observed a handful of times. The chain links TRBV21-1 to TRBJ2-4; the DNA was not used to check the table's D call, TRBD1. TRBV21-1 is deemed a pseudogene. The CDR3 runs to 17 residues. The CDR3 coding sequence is TGTGCCAGCAGCAAAGAGATGGACAGGAGGAAAGAAAACATTCAGTACTTC. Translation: CASSKEMDRRKENIQYF.